The TCR beta chain described here comes from a study of T-cell memory formation after mild COVID-19. After 5'RACE with constant-segment primers, TCR alpha and TCR beta cDNA libraries carrying sample barcodes and UMIs were obtained. MiXCR was run by TCRdb on the 5' RACE reads, yielding one entry per CDR3 protein. The sample carries around 370,000 distinct CDR3 sequences, under 25% recorded once. The study's findings and limits: Pre-infection memory already had some responding clones, implying cross-reactive memory joined. For contracting clones, CD4+ ones sat mainly in CM and EM, CD8+ in EMRA.

This clonotype came up a few times. The antigen remains unidentified. Germline V gene sequence: CDR1 SGHKS, CDR2 YYEKEE (reference sequence). The CDR3 runs to 19 residues. Trimming removed 2 bases from V and 0 bases from J, with 21 bases in between. The V gene is TRBV5-5, the J gene TRBJ1-5; D may be TRBD1 (5 bases). Sequenced material: PBMCs or a T cell subset sorted from them (not recorded which). This sequence was found in an adult woman who had mild COVID-19 (a few samples of this study predate the infection). Cell type and time point are not known. The CDR3 coding sequence is TGTGCCAGCAGCTTAGTCGGGTGGGGGGGGTTAAATAGCAATCAGCCCCAGCATTTT. Translation: CASSLVGWGGLNSNQPQHF.